This T cell receptor beta chain was sequenced for a study of T-cell reconstitution after alpha-beta-depleted transplantation in children. Study conclusions and caveats: Reported findings indicate that, about two months after transplant, alpha-beta T cells came from several hundred expanded clones, which were derived from non-depleted graft cells. One year after transplant, T-cell counts and diversity came mostly from newly produced T cells.

Germline V gene sequence: CDR1 SGDLS, CDR2 YYNGEE. Trimming stripped 3 bases from V and 0 bases from J, with 14 bases between. The length of the CDR3 is 16 residues. This clonotype was detected only once. Its antigen is not known. This may arise from a read error, as a much more abundant clone is one base away. The authors prepared the TCRbeta library with unique molecular identifiers. TCRdb called the PCR reads again in MiXCR, with one record for every CDR3 protein. The sample has 240,000 or so distinct CDR3 sequences; under 9.5% are singletons. Specimen: PBMCs, mostly from graft donor cells, collected 180 days after TCRalphabeta/CD19-depleted stem cell transplant. The sequence was obtained from a male patient under 18 who had a stem cell transplant for acute lymphoblastic leukemia, so the T cells may come from the graft donor. The chain employs TRBV9 and TRBJ2-3; D perhaps matches TRBD2 (6 bases). The DNA of the CDR3 is TGTGCCAGCAGCGCGAGAGCGGAGGGGAGCACAGATACGCAGTATTTT. The encoded protein is CASSARAEGSTDTQYF. Based on the CDR3 plus reference TRBV9 and TRBJ2-3, the full variable domain is DSGVTQTPKHLITATGQRVTLRCSPRSGDLSVYWYQQSLDQGLQFLIQYYNGEERAKGNILERFSAQQFPDLHSELNLSSLELGDSALYFCASSARAEGSTDTQYFGPGTRLTVL.